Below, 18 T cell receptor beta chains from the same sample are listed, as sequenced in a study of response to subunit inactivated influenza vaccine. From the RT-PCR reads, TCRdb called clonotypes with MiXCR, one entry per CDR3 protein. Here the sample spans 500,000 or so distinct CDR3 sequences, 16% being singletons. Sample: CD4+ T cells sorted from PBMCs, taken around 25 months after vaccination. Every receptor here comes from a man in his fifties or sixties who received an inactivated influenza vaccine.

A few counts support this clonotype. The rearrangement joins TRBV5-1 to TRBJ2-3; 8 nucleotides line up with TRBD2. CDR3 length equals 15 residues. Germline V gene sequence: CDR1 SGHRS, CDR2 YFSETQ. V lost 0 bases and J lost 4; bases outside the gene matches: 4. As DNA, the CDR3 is TGCGCCAGCAGCTTGGACGGGACTAGTTCAGATACGCAGTATTTT. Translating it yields CASSLDGTSSDTQYF.

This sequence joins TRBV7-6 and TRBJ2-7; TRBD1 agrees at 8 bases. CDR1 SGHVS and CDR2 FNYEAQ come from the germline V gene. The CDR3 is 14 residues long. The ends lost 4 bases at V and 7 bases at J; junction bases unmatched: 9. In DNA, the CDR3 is TGTGCCAGCAGCTCCCAGACAGGGGCGGCGGAGCAGTACTTC. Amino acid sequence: CASSSQTGAAEQYF. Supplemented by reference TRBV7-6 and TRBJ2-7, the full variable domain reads GAGVSQSPRYKVTKRGQDVALRCDPISGHVSLYWYRQALGQGPEFLTYFNYEAQQDKSGLPNDRFSAERPEGSISTLTIQRTEQRDSAMYRCASSSQTGAAEQYFGPGTRLTVT.

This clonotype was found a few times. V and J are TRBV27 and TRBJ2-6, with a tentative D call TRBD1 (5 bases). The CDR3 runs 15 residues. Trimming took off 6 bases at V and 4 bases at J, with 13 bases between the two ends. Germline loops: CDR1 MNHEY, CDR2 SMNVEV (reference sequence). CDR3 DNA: TGTGCCAGCAGCAGGGAAAACGTCGGGGCCAACGTCCTGACTTTC. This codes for CASSRENVGANVLTF.

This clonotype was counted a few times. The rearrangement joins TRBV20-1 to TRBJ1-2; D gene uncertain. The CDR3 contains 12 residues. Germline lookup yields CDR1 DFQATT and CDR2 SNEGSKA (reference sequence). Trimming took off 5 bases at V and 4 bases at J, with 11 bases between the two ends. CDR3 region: CSAEGRRYGYTF. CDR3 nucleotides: TGCAGTGCTGAGGGTAGACGCTATGGCTACACCTTC.

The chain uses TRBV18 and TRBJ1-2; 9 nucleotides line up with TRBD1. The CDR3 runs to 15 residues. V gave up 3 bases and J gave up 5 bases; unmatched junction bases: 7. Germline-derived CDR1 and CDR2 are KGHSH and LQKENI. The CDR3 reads CASSPDPTGGYGYTF. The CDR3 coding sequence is TGTGCCAGCTCACCTGACCCGACAGGGGGATATGGCTACACCTTC.

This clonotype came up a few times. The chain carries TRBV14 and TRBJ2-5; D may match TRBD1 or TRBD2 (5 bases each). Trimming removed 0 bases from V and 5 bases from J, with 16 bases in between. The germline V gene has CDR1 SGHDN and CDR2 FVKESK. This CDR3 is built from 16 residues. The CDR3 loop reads CASSQESGSWGETQYF. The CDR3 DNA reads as TGTGCCAGCAGCCAAGAATCTGGTAGCTGGGGGGAGACCCAGTACTTC.

In DNA, the CDR3 is TGTGCCAGCAGCTTATCTTTTGGGACAGCCTTTCAAGAGACCCAGTACTTC. Residues: CASSLSFGTAFQETQYF. The chain uses TRBV7-6 and TRBJ2-5, with TRBD1 matching 7 bases. Losses at the gene ends were 2 bases for V and 2 bases for J; bases not matched to a gene: 11. CDR3 length: 17 residues. Per the germline V gene, CDR1 is SGHVS and CDR2 is FNYEAQ.

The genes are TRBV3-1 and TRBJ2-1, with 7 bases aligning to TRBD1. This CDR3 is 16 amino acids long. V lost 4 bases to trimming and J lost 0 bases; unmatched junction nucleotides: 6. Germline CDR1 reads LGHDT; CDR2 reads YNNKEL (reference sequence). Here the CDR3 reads CASSPSTGLSYNEQFF. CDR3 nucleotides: TGTGCCAGCAGCCCATCGACAGGGCTCTCCTACAATGAGCAGTTCTTC.

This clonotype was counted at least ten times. CDR3 sequence (DNA): TGTGCCATCAGTGTGGGGAAGCAAGAGACCCAGTACTTC. This gives the protein CAISVGKQETQYF. The rearrangement uses TRBV10-3 and TRBJ2-5, with D unclear. Trimming cost V 4 bases and J 2 bases, with 8 bases left between them. The CDR3 has 13 amino acids. Germline V gives CDR1 ENHRY, CDR2 SYGVKD.

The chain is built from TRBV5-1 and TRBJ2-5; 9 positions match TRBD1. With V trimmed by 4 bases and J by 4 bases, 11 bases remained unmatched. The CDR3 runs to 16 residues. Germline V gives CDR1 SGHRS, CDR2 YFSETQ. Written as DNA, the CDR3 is TGCGCCAGCAGCGAGTTACCGGGACAGGGTTTAGAGACCCAGTACTTC. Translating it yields CASSELPGQGLETQYF.

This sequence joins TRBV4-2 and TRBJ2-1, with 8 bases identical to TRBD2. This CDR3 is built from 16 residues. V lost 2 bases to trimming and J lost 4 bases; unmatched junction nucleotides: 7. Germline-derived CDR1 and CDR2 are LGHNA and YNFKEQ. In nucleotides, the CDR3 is TGTGCCAGCAGCCAAACGGGCGGGGGGTTTTACAATGAGCAGTTCTTC. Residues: CASSQTGGGFYNEQFF.

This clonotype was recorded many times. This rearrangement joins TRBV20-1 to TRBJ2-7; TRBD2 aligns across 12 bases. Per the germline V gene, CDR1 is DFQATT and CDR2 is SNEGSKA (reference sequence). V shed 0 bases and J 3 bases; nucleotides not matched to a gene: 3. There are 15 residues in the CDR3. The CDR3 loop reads CSARDRLAGVYEQYF. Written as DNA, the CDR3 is TGCAGTGCTAGAGATCGACTAGCGGGAGTCTACGAGCAGTACTTC.

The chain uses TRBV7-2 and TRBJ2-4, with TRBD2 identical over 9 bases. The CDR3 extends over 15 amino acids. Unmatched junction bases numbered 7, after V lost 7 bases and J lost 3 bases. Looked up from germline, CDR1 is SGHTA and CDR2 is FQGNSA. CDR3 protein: CASTRTSEVKNIQYF. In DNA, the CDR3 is TGTGCCAGCACCCGGACTAGCGAAGTCAAAAACATTCAGTACTTC.

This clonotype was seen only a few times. The CDR3 loop reads CATSRLGRNEKLFF. CDR3 DNA sequence: TGTGCCACCAGCAGATTGGGGCGAAATGAAAAACTGTTTTTT. The chain links TRBV15 to TRBJ1-4; weak D call: TRBD1 (5 bases). Germline CDR1 is LNHNV and CDR2 is YYDKDF (reference sequence). The CDR3 covers 14 residues. The ends were cut back, 2 bases at V and 5 bases at J, with 9 bases in the middle.

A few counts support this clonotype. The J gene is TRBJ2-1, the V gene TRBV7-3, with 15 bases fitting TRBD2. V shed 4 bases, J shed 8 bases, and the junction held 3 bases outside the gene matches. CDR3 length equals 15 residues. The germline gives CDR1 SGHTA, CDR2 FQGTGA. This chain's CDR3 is CASSYGLAGGYEQFF. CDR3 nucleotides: TGTGCCAGCAGCTACGGACTAGCGGGAGGGTATGAGCAGTTCTTC.

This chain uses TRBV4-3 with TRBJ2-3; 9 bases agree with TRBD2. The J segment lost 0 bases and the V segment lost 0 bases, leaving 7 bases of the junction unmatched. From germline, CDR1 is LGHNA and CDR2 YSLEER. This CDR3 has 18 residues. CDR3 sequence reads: CASSQDLGGGASTDTQYF. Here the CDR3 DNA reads TGCGCCAGCAGCCAAGATCTCGGCGGGGGGGCTAGCACAGATACGCAGTATTTT.

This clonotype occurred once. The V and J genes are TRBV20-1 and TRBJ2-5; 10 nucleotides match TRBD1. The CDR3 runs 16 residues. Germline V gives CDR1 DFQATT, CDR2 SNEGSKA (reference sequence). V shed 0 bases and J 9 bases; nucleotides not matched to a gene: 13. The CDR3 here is CSARDSTGGPGMAQYF. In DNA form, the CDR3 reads TGCAGTGCTAGAGATTCGACAGGGGGCCCGGGAATGGCCCAGTACTTC.

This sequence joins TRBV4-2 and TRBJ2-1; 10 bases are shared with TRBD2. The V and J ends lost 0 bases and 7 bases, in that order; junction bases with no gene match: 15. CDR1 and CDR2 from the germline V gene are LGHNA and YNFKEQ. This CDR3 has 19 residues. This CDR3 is CASSQEGGAGGLSGNEQFF. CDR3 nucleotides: TGTGCCAGCAGCCAAGAAGGCGGAGCGGGAGGGCTAAGTGGGAATGAGCAGTTCTTC.